These 25 T cell receptor beta chains were sequenced from one sample in a study of blood T cell repertoires in COVID-19 (dated by TCRdb to about 2020). The library was built by means of the immunoSEQ multiplex PCR assay. The source is immuneACCESS, and TCRdb retained only in-frame sequences with V and J called. Part of the clones is not carried over; for the studies checked, unresolved V genes explain less than half of this, and the remainder is unexplained. The sample table shows over 200,000 clones, and around 84% are seen once. Together, the top ten hold 9.5% to 13% of the sample. Sample: peripheral blood. The source is a man in his forties or fifties with COVID-19, enrolled during active disease.

This sequence joins TRBV11-2 and TRBJ1-1, with a tentative D call TRBD1 (5 bases). The CDR3 covers 13 residues. The V end was cut by 3 bases, the J end by 4 bases, with 9 bases between. CDR1 and CDR2 (germline): SGHAT, FQNNGV. CDR3 amino acids: CASSFGRATEAFF. The DNA for the CDR3 is TGTGCCAGCAGCTTCGGCAGGGCCACTGAAGCTTTCTTT.

V usage is TRBV7-2 and J usage is TRBJ1-5; D might be TRBD1 (6 bases). The V gene lost 4 bases and the J gene lost 2 bases, with 12 bases spanning the gap. CDR3 size: 15 residues. Per germline, CDR1 SGHTA and CDR2 FQGNSA. This CDR3 reads CASSWTAEGNQPQHF. The CDR3 DNA is TGTGCCAGCAGCTGGACAGCCGAGGGCAATCAGCCCCAGCATTTT.

The V call is TRBV15, the J call TRBJ1-5; the D gene is possibly TRBD1 (6 bases). This CDR3 has 15 residues. The germline CDR1 and CDR2 sequences are LNHNV and YYDKDF (reference sequence). V dropped 6 bases and J dropped 0 bases, with 12 bases sitting between them. The CDR3 sequence: CATSVDRNSNQPQHF. CDR3 in DNA: TGTGCCACCAGTGTGGACAGAAATAGCAATCAGCCCCAGCATTTT.

The chain couples TRBV7-9 to TRBJ1-2; a possible D gene is TRBD1 (5 bases). CDR1 is SEHNR, CDR2 FQNEAQ, per germline (reference sequence). V lost 1 base and J lost 8, with 20 bases in between. The CDR3 is 16 amino acids. Here the CDR3 DNA reads TGTGCCAGCAGCTTAGTTACAAGTCAGGGCAGGCGAGGCTACACCTTC. It encodes CASSLVTSQGRRGYTF.

V and J are TRBV5-1 and TRBJ2-1, with D tentatively TRBD2 (6 bases). Germline V gene sequence: CDR1 SGHRS, CDR2 YFSETQ. The CDR3 loop spans 12 amino acids. V was clipped by 0 bases and J by 12 bases, with 10 bases between them. CDR3 loop: CASSLGSGGQFF. As DNA, the CDR3 is TGCGCCAGCAGCTTGGGTTCCGGGGGGCAGTTCTTC.

This clone was observed a single time. The J gene is TRBJ2-1, the V gene TRBV7-9; perhaps TRBD1 as D (6 bases). The CDR3 contains 16 residues. The germline V gene has CDR1 SEHNR and CDR2 FQNEAQ (reference sequence). The V end was cut by 1 base, the J end by 10 bases, with 20 bases between. The CDR3 DNA sequence: TGTGCCAGCAGCTTAGTGGGCCGGGGCAGGGGAGAAGAGCAGTTCTTC. Translated: CASSLVGRGRGEEQFF.

The chain carries TRBV7-3 and TRBJ1-6; possible D gene TRBD1, 6 bases. Germline loops: CDR1 SGHTA, CDR2 FQGTGA. Trimming removed 5 bases from V and 7 bases from J, with 12 bases in between. This CDR3 has 14 residues. As DNA, the CDR3 is TGTGCCAGCAGCCCGGGGACATCCAATTCACCCCTCCACTTT. Its translation: CASSPGTSNSPLHF.

The gene calls are TRBV6-5 and TRBJ1-2, with D perhaps TRBD1 (6 bases). Trimming took off 7 bases at V and 4 bases at J, with 16 bases between the two ends. Germline V gene lookup returns CDR1 MNHEY and CDR2 SVGAGI. This CDR3 comprises 14 residues. The CDR3 is CASTNPGTFYGYTF. DNA for the CDR3: TGTGCCAGCACCAACCCAGGGACATTCTATGGCTACACCTTC.

Concerning this clone: Other DNA sequences within the sample encode an identical CDR3. This chain connects TRBV7-9 to TRBJ2-7, with 8 bases aligning to TRBD1. Trimming took 3 bases from V and 4 from J; bases not matched to a gene: 2. There are 13 residues in the CDR3. Looked up from germline, CDR1 is SEHNR and CDR2 is FQNEAQ (reference sequence). The CDR3: CASSFGQGYEQYF. The DNA for the CDR3 is TGTGCCAGCAGCTTTGGACAGGGTTACGAGCAGTACTTC.

The chain couples TRBV7-2 to TRBJ2-1; 8 bases are shared with TRBD2. Germline assignment: CDR1 SGHTA and CDR2 FQGNSA. The CDR3 is 19 amino acids. J was trimmed by 0 bases and V by 1 base; bases with no gene match: 11. The CDR3 region has the DNA TGTGCCAGCAGCTTAGGGACTAGCCCTCTGGGGAGCTCCTACAATGAGCAGTTCTTC. This sequence encodes CASSLGTSPLGSSYNEQFF.

The chain uses TRBV28 and TRBJ1-4; D unresolved. The germline V and J ends were trimmed by 6 bases and 8 bases, with 10 bases remaining between them. The CDR3 is made up of 12 amino acids. Germline-derived CDR1 and CDR2 are MDHEN and SYDVKM. For the CDR3, the DNA is TGTGCCAGCAGCCGTGGCGGAGAAAAACTGTTTTTT. This translates into CASSRGGEKLFF. Filled out from reference TRBV28 and TRBJ1-4, the complete variable domain reads DVKVTQSSRYLVKRTGEKVFLECVQDMDHENMFWYRQDPGLGLRLIYFSYDVKMKEKGDIPEGYSVSREKKERFSLILESASTNQTSMYLCASSRGGEKLFFGSGTQLSVL.

The V call is TRBV11-3, the J call TRBJ1-1; D might be TRBD1 (5 bases). V lost 3 bases, J lost 3 bases, and 11 bases lay in between. The CDR3 has 14 residues. CDR1 and CDR2 from the germline V gene are SGHNT and YENEEA. CDR3 DNA: TGTGCCAGCAGCTTGCGGGGGGAGGACACTGAAGCTTTCTTT. Amino acids: CASSLRGEDTEAFF.

Only a few counts were recorded for this clone. V is TRBV27 and J is TRBJ2-7, with D maybe TRBD2 (6 bases). The CDR3 totals 17 residues. The ends were cut back, 3 bases at V and 0 bases at J, with 18 bases in the middle. CDR1 is MNHEY and CDR2 is SMNVEV in the germline V gene (reference sequence). The DNA for the CDR3 is TGTGCCAGCAGTTTCAGGCCCTCGGGAGCCTACTCCTACGAGCAGTACTTC. Its protein product is CASSFRPSGAYSYEQYF.

The chain carries TRBV11-3 and TRBJ2-1; unclear D gene. This CDR3 is built from 15 residues. V was cut by 5 bases and J by 1 base, with 12 bases left in between. Germline assignment: CDR1 SGHNT and CDR2 YENEEA. The CDR3 here is CASSQRGRSYNEQFF. The CDR3 region has the DNA TGTGCCAGCAGCCAAAGAGGCCGTTCCTACAATGAGCAGTTCTTC.

The CDR3 spells CASSSQGALSPLHF. Here the CDR3 DNA reads TGTGCCAGCAGCTCACAGGGGGCTCTTTCACCCCTCCACTTT. The V call is TRBV7-9, the J call TRBJ1-6, with 9 positions matching TRBD1. The V segment lost 4 bases and the J segment 9 bases; nucleotides outside the gene matches: 4. This CDR3 contains 14 residues. Per the germline V gene, CDR1 is SEHNR and CDR2 is FQNEAQ (reference sequence).

This chain links TRBV6-5 with TRBJ2-3; a weak D match, TRBD1 (7 bases). V was clipped by 2 bases and J by 6 bases, with 12 bases between them. Looked up from germline, CDR1 is MNHEY and CDR2 is SVGAGI. This CDR3 is 14 amino acids long. The CDR3 spells CASSYRAGGDTQYF. In DNA form, the CDR3 reads TGTGCCAGCAGTTACCGCGCAGGGGGGGATACGCAGTATTTT.

DNA of the CDR3: TGTGCCAGCAGCACAGGACAGGGCGATGAAAAACTGTTTTTT. As protein: CASSTGQGDEKLFF. The chain is built from TRBV7-2 and TRBJ1-4, with 8 bases identical to TRBD1. CDR1 is SGHTA, CDR2 FQGNSA, per germline. V gave up 5 bases and J gave up 6 bases; unmatched junction bases: 5. The CDR3 is made up of 14 amino acids. Looking up the rest from reference TRBV7-2 and TRBJ1-4 gives the full variable domain: GAGVSQSPSNKVTEKGKDVELRCDPISGHTALYWYRQSLGQGLEFLIYFQGNSAPDKSGLPSDRFSAERTGGSVSTLTIQRTQQEDSAVYLCASSTGQGDEKLFFGSGTQLSVL.

In its sample, this clone was seen once. The CDR3 loop reads CASSFGTGISYEQYF. CDR3 DNA: TGTGCCAGCAGCTTCGGGACAGGGATTTCCTACGAGCAGTACTTC. The chain combines TRBV7-9 with TRBJ2-7; 9 nucleotides line up with TRBD1. The CDR3 covers 15 residues. Germline-derived CDR1 and CDR2 are SEHNR and FQNEAQ (reference sequence). After removal of 3 bases from V and 1 base from J, the junction contained 4 bases not matched to a gene. Full variable domain (remainder filled in from reference TRBV7-9 and TRBJ2-7): DTGVSQNPRHKITKRGQNVTFRCDPISEHNRLYWYRQTLGQGPEFLTYFQNEAQLEKSRLLSDRFSAERPKGSFSTLEIQRTEQGDSAMYLCASSFGTGISYEQYFGPGTRLTVT.

The V call is TRBV29-1, the J call TRBJ2-5; D ambiguous. V lost 4 bases and J lost 0, with 12 bases in between. Per germline, CDR1 SQVTM and CDR2 ANQGSEA. The CDR3 consists of 14 residues. In nucleotides, the CDR3 is TGCAGCGTTGTGTGGGCACCCCACCAAGAGACCCAGTACTTC. Encoded protein: CSVVWAPHQETQYF.

The V gene is TRBV7-2, the J gene TRBJ1-6, with 9 bases identical to TRBD1. The CDR3 has 16 residues. Germline V gene lookup returns CDR1 SGHTA and CDR2 FQGNSA. The V segment lost 5 bases and the J segment 10 bases; nucleotides outside the gene matches: 12. CDR3 DNA sequence: TGTGCCAGCAGCGCAAACACAGGGGGCGGTAACTCACCCCTCCACTTT. Protein: CASSANTGGGNSPLHF. The complete variable domain, with remaining parts taken from reference TRBV7-2 and TRBJ1-6, reads GAGVSQSPSNKVTEKGKDVELRCDPISGHTALYWYRQSLGQGLEFLIYFQGNSAPDKSGLPSDRFSAERTGGSVSTLTIQRTQQEDSAVYLCASSANTGGGNSPLHFGNGTRLTVT.

This chain connects TRBV27 to TRBJ2-1, with 16 bases aligning to TRBD2. The CDR3 is made up of 18 amino acids. Germline V gives CDR1 MNHEY, CDR2 SMNVEV (reference sequence). The J segment lost 5 bases and the V segment lost 4 bases, leaving 8 bases of the junction unmatched. The CDR3 loop is CASSWGLAGGRPHNEQFF. DNA of the CDR3: TGTGCCAGCAGTTGGGGACTAGCGGGGGGGAGGCCTCACAATGAGCAGTTCTTC.

V usage is TRBV7-9 and J usage is TRBJ2-1, with 9 bases identical to TRBD2. The CDR3 totals 15 residues. V shed 5 bases, J shed 5 bases, and the junction held 7 bases outside the gene matches. Germline V gives CDR1 SEHNR, CDR2 FQNEAQ (reference sequence). CDR3 in amino acids: CASSLSGSNNNEQFF. The DNA of the CDR3 is TGTGCCAGCAGCCTTAGCGGGAGTAACAACAATGAGCAGTTCTTC.

The rearrangement links TRBV7-9 to TRBJ1-1; D may be TRBD1 (5 bases). V was cut by 4 bases and J by 11 bases, with 17 bases left in between. The CDR3 is 13 residues long. Per germline, CDR1 SEHNR and CDR2 FQNEAQ (reference sequence). CDR3 protein: CASSSNPGGEAFF. DNA of the CDR3: TGTGCCAGCAGCTCAAACCCGGGGGGTGAGGCTTTCTTT. Filled out from reference TRBV7-9 and TRBJ1-1, the complete variable domain reads DTGVSQNPRHKITKRGQNVTFRCDPISEHNRLYWYRQTLGQGPEFLTYFQNEAQLEKSRLLSDRFSAERPKGSFSTLEIQRTEQGDSAMYLCASSSNPGGEAFFGQGTRLTVV.

The rearrangement links TRBV5-1 to TRBJ1-2; 8 bases match TRBD1. The CDR3 sequence is 16 residues long. Trimming took 0 bases from V and 4 from J; bases not matched to a gene: 8. Germline CDR1 is SGHRS and CDR2 is YFSETQ. The CDR3, as DNA: TGCGCCAGCAGCTTGGATGGCAGGGGGCGCAGCTATGGCTACACCTTC. Translation gives CASSLDGRGRSYGYTF.

The V call is TRBV28, the J call TRBJ1-1, with 7 nucleotides matching TRBD1. The V and J ends lost 6 bases and 11 bases, in that order; junction bases with no gene match: 15. Germline CDR1 reads MDHEN; CDR2 reads SYDVKM. CDR3 length: 14 residues. This CDR3 reads CASRPPGDRAAAFF. The CDR3 nucleotides are TGTGCCAGCAGACCCCCGGGGGACAGAGCGGCCGCTTTCTTT. Full variable domain (missing parts from reference TRBV28 and TRBJ1-1): DVKVTQSSRYLVKRTGEKVFLECVQDMDHENMFWYRQDPGLGLRLIYFSYDVKMKEKGDIPEGYSVSREKKERFSLILESASTNQTSMYLCASRPPGDRAAAFFGQGTRLTVV.